The 25 T cell receptor beta chains below all came from one sample that was sequenced in a study of control samples from healthy donors and cancer patients. Measured with immunoSEQ multiplex PCR; TCRdb has only the in-frame clones, and not every one. The repertoire holds approximately 97,000 clones, with just over 90% as singletons. The sample comprised blood. Receptor source: a woman aged 18-29 years in good health.

The gene calls are TRBV6-4 and TRBJ2-3, with unresolved D. In germline, CDR1 is MRHNA, CDR2 SNTAGT. Between the trimmed V and J ends, which lost 2 bases and 5 bases, there was a span of 11 bases. CDR3 length equals 14 residues. CDR3 loop: CASSDSLDVDTQYF. In DNA form, the CDR3 reads TGTGCCAGCAGTGACAGCCTAGATGTAGATACGCAGTATTTT.

The rearrangement uses TRBV5-6 and TRBJ2-7; 8 bases align to TRBD2. V lost 1 base and J lost 0; bases outside the gene matches: 3. CDR3 length: 15 amino acids. Germline CDR1 reads SGHDT; CDR2 reads YYEEEE. The CDR3 reads CASSLWRGASYEQYF. The CDR3 nucleotides read TGTGCCAGCAGCTTGTGGCGGGGGGCCTCCTACGAGCAGTACTTC.

This chain connects TRBV10-3 to TRBJ1-4, with a weak D call TRBD1 (5 bases). Germline V gene sequence: CDR1 ENHRY, CDR2 SYGVKD. This CDR3 region has 15 residues. V was trimmed by 3 bases and J by 7 bases, leaving 15 bases between them. The CDR3 DNA sequence: TGTGCCATCAGTGATTCCCTCCTAGGGGTTGAAAAACTGTTTTTT. It translates to CAISDSLLGVEKLFF.

The J gene is TRBJ2-3, the V gene TRBV10-1, with TRBD2 matching over 13 bases. CDR1 is WNHNN and CDR2 is SYGVQD in the germline V gene (reference sequence). The CDR3 has 16 residues. V shed 6 bases, J shed 2 bases, and the junction held 5 bases outside the gene matches. As DNA, the CDR3 is TGCGCCAGCAGCCTAGGACTAGCGGGAGACACAGATACGCAGTATTTT. Amino acids: CASSLGLAGDTDTQYF.

The rearrangement uses TRBV7-2 and TRBJ2-3, with D uncertain. Trimming removed 3 bases at V and 0 bases at J, with 4 bases between. This CDR3 is 13 amino acids long. CDR1 and CDR2 from the germline V gene are SGHTA and FQGNSA. CDR3 amino acids: CASSLPSTDTQYF. DNA for the CDR3: TGTGCCAGCAGCTTGCCGAGCACAGATACGCAGTATTTT. Based on the CDR3 plus reference TRBV7-2 and TRBJ2-3, the full variable domain is GAGVSQSPSNKVTEKGKDVELRCDPISGHTALYWYRQSLGQGLEFLIYFQGNSAPDKSGLPSDRFSAERTGGSVSTLTIQRTQQEDSAVYLCASSLPSTDTQYFGPGTRLTVL.

The gene calls are TRBV24-1 and TRBJ1-5; weak D call: TRBD1 (6 bases). The CDR3 has 15 amino acids. CDR1 is KGHDR, CDR2 SFDVKD, per germline. The ends were cut back, 4 bases at V and 6 bases at J, with 15 bases in the middle. CDR3 sequence: CATSDSGRGPQPQHF. In DNA, the CDR3 is TGTGCCACCAGTGACTCAGGCAGGGGTCCTCAGCCCCAGCATTTT.

The chain has TRBV6-5 and TRBJ2-7; 8 nucleotides align to TRBD1. V lost 6 bases and J lost 3; bases outside the gene matches: 10. Germline-derived CDR1 and CDR2 are MNHEY and SVGAGI. CDR3 size: 15 residues. The CDR3 spells CASSSDRGPLYEQYF. Here the CDR3 DNA reads TGTGCCAGCAGCTCAGACAGGGGCCCCCTCTACGAGCAGTACTTC.

This CDR3 reads CASSRGGGMSYTF. The DNA of the CDR3 is TGTGCCAGCAGTCGCGGTGGAGGGATGAGCTACACCTTC. The chain employs TRBV2 and TRBJ1-2; D gene unclear. The CDR3 loop spans 13 amino acids. Per germline, CDR1 SNHLY and CDR2 FYNNEI. V was shortened by 5 bases and J by 9 bases, with 16 bases between the two germline ends. Drawing the rest from reference TRBV2 and TRBJ1-2, the complete variable domain is EPEVTQTPSHQVTQMGQEVILRCVPISNHLYFYWYRQILGQKVEFLVSFYNNEISEKSEIFDDQFSVERPDGSNFTLKIRSTKLEDSAMYFCASSRGGGMSYTFGSGTRLTVV.

Here the CDR3 reads CASSLLGGSGNTIYF. The CDR3 nucleotides read TGTGCCAGCAGCTTACTTGGGGGCTCTGGAAACACCATATATTTT. The chain carries TRBV7-2 and TRBJ1-3; D is perhaps TRBD1 (5 bases). V was shortened by 2 bases and J by 0 bases, with 8 bases between the two germline ends. The CDR3 contains 15 residues. The germline CDR1 and CDR2 sequences are SGHTA and FQGNSA.

The rearrangement joins TRBV6-2 or TRBV6-3 to TRBJ1-1; 8 positions agree with TRBD1. This CDR3 spans 14 amino acids. Trimming at V came to 5 bases and at J to 2 bases, leaving 4 bases not matched to a gene. CDR1 is MNHEY, CDR2 SVGEGT, per germline. In DNA, the CDR3 is TGTGCCAGCAGTCACGGACAGGGAAACACTGAAGCTTTCTTT. Its protein product is CASSHGQGNTEAFF.

This chain uses TRBV10-2 with TRBJ1-1; tentatively, D is TRBD1 (5 bases). Per germline, CDR1 WSHSY and CDR2 SAAADI. The CDR3 length is 15 residues. Trimming shortened V by 3 bases and J by 1 base, and 12 bases separated the two germline ends. CDR3 nucleotides: TGCGCCAGCAGTGATGAGGGGACCCCGAACACTGAAGCTTTCTTT. Translating it yields CASSDEGTPNTEAFF.

This rearrangement joins TRBV10-3 to TRBJ1-3; D remains ambiguous. The CDR3 has 12 residues. Germline V lookup: CDR1 ENHRY, CDR2 SYGVKD. Between the trimmed V and J ends, which lost 3 bases and 4 bases, there was a span of 4 bases. CDR3 DNA: TGTGCCATCAGTGACCCAGGAAACACCATATATTTT. It specifies CAISDPGNTIYF.

The genes are TRBV4-1 and TRBJ1-2; the D is unclear. The germline V and J ends were trimmed by 0 bases and 5 bases, with 10 bases remaining between them. CDR3 size: 14 residues. The germline V gene encodes CDR1 MGHRA and CDR2 YSYEKL. CDR3 sequence: CASSQETAVYGYTF. Here the CDR3 DNA reads TGCGCCAGCAGCCAAGAAACAGCAGTTTATGGCTACACCTTC.

The chain employs TRBV25-1 and TRBJ1-2; D is perhaps TRBD1 (5 bases). Germline V gives CDR1 MGHDK, CDR2 SYGVNS. This CDR3 spans 12 amino acids. Between the trimmed V and J ends, which lost 5 bases and 4 bases, there was a span of 8 bases. CDR3 amino acids: CASSTGGYGYTF. The DNA for the CDR3 is TGTGCCAGCAGTACAGGCGGCTATGGCTACACCTTC.

The chain is built from TRBV10-3 and TRBJ2-7; 7 bases are a match to TRBD2. The germline CDR1 and CDR2 sequences are ENHRY and SYGVKD. This CDR3 comprises 13 residues. The J segment lost 2 bases and the V segment lost 11 bases, leaving 9 bases of the junction unmatched. The CDR3 is CASIGAGAYEQYF. The CDR3 bases are TGTGCCTCGATCGGCGCGGGGGCCTACGAGCAGTACTTC.

This chain joins TRBV4-1 and TRBJ2-7; 8 nucleotides agree with TRBD1. Germline trimming cut 0 bases from V and 3 bases from J; bases unmatched to any gene: 10. Per germline, CDR1 MGHRA and CDR2 YSYEKL. The CDR3 loop spans 17 amino acids. The CDR3 is CASSQEGPGQVRYEQYF. In DNA, the CDR3 is TGCGCCAGCAGCCAAGAAGGCCCGGGACAGGTCCGCTACGAGCAGTACTTC.

The chain is built from TRBV19 and TRBJ1-5; TRBD1 agrees at 10 bases. CDR3 size: 15 residues. The V and J ends lost 7 bases and 3 bases, in that order; junction bases with no gene match: 6. The germline gives CDR1 LNHDA, CDR2 SQIVND (reference sequence). CDR3 in amino acids: CASTPGTGVNQPQHF. The CDR3 nucleotides are TGTGCCAGTACTCCCGGGACAGGGGTCAATCAGCCCCAGCATTTT.

CDR3 DNA sequence: TGTGCCAGCAGCTTAGCCGGATCGGCTAGCGGGGGGGCCGGAGAGACCCAGTACTTC. Its translation: CASSLAGSASGGAGETQYF. The genes are TRBV7-2 and TRBJ2-5; 12 bases match TRBD2. The CDR3 loop spans 19 amino acids. J lost 4 bases, V lost 0 bases, and 12 bases had no gene match. Germline loops: CDR1 SGHTA, CDR2 FQGNSA.

This clone was seen once. The CDR3 region has the DNA TGTGCCAGCAGCCAAGATACGGTCGCCCTTTATAGTGGCTACACCTTC. Translated, it gives CASSQDTVALYSGYTF. The chain joins TRBV3-1 (or the pseudogene TRBV3-2) to TRBJ1-2; D is uncertain. This CDR3 contains 16 residues. V was trimmed by 0 bases and J by 7 bases, leaving 18 bases between them. Germline V CDR1 and CDR2: LGHDT, YNNKEL (reference sequence).

The table lists this clone with a count of one. V is TRBV27 and J is TRBJ2-1, with D hard to call. Germline assignment: CDR1 MNHEY and CDR2 SMNVEV (reference sequence). Trimming took off 3 bases at V and 0 bases at J, with 12 bases between the two ends. This CDR3 has 16 residues. CDR3 protein: CASSFLVPSSYNEQFF. The CDR3 nucleotides are TGTGCCAGCAGTTTTTTAGTGCCCAGCTCCTACAATGAGCAGTTCTTC.

This rearrangement joins TRBV4-1 to TRBJ2-7, with 8 bases aligning to TRBD1. This CDR3 is 16 amino acids long. Germline lookup yields CDR1 MGHRA and CDR2 YSYEKL. Germline trimming cut 0 bases from V and 4 bases from J; bases unmatched to any gene: 8. This CDR3 reads CASSQEWQGALYEQYF. DNA of the CDR3: TGCGCCAGCAGCCAAGAATGGCAGGGGGCCTTATACGAGCAGTACTTC.

This chain links TRBV10-3 with TRBJ2-2, with 9 bases lining up with TRBD2. The V segment lost 7 bases and the J segment 3 bases; nucleotides outside the gene matches: 3. The CDR3 totals 14 residues. From germline, CDR1 is ENHRY and CDR2 SYGVKD. Here the CDR3 DNA reads TGTGCCATCATGGCGGGAGGGGACACCGGGGAGCTGTTTTTT. This gives the protein CAIMAGGDTGELFF.

This chain joins TRBV28 and TRBJ2-1, with 8 nucleotides matching TRBD2. Per the germline V gene, CDR1 is MDHEN and CDR2 is SYDVKM. V was clipped by 3 bases and J by 6 bases; unmatched bases: 4. The CDR3 is made up of 14 amino acids. In DNA form, the CDR3 reads TGTGCCAGCAGTTTCGGGCGGGAGGTCAATGAGCAGTTCTTC. It is translated as CASSFGREVNEQFF.

The gene calls are TRBV6-5 and TRBJ1-6, with TRBD1 identical over 8 bases. Germline-derived CDR1 and CDR2 are MNHEY and SVGAGI. The CDR3 loop spans 13 amino acids. Trimming at V came to 8 bases and at J to 6 bases, leaving 3 bases not matched to a gene. The CDR3 loop is CASRDRSNSPLHF. The CDR3 nucleotides are TGTGCCAGCCGGGACAGGTCTAATTCACCCCTCCACTTT.

For this clone: The junction differs from germline at one of its ends, possibly a read error. J is TRBJ1-5 and V is TRBV7-7; D is undetermined. The CDR3 totals 13 residues. CDR1 SSHAT and CDR2 FNYEAQ come from the germline V gene (reference sequence). CDR3 sequence: CASSPVANQPQHF. CDR3 sequence (DNA): TGTGCTAGCAGCCCAGTAGCTAATCAGCCCCAGCATTTT.